This T cell receptor (beta chain) was captured by sequencing in a study of blood T cell repertoires in COVID-19 (dated by TCRdb to between 2020 and 2021). For the study in its entirety: The collaborator samples originated in the United States, Italy and Spain and spanned the acute and convalescent phases of COVID-19. Where available, HLA class I and class II types were taken from metadata supplied by the sample provider and were not determined by assay-based typing. The dataset comprised deeply sampled blood TCRbeta repertoires from subjects exposed to, actively infected with, or recovered from COVID-19. The material from the prospective study consisted of cDNA or gDNA derived from T cells, B-cell-depleted T cells, or PBMCs. The repertoires were released in a freely available public database intended as a resource for research on the immune response to SARS-CoV-2. The samples were drawn from the first 160 participants of the ongoing ImmuneRACE study and from 950 to 1,500 subjects provided by 6 global collaborators. Sample metadata almost always included a de-identified subject ID, COVID-19 status, age in years and sex. Points the paper makes about the study in general: The quantity of clinical and demographic metadata differed by source and by participant and was supplied without curation.

A remark on this clone: Its antigen is unknown. Base-call qualities are not available, and no considerably larger clone is one nucleotide away.

TCRbeta CDR3 regions were amplified from genomic DNA using the immunoSEQ Assay, a bias-controlled multiplex PCR. As for the original processing: Nucleated cell counts per sample were estimated from amplification of reference gene primers within the assay. To quantify the absolute abundance of each unique TCRbeta CDR3 rearrangement, sequence reads were collapsed and filtered. For each sample, productive Simpson clonality was calculated as the square root of Simpson's diversity index across productive rearrangements. Here the immuneACCESS table is served through TCRdb, limited to in-frame sequences with V and J called. Missing clones are a known gap in these copies; in checked studies unresolved V genes cover under half, and the rest lacks a known reason. That table supplies the V and J calls and clone size; D and trimming were determined from the DNA. Within this sample are about 99,000 clones, with roughly 87% of them counted one time only. The ten largest clones add up to more than 5% of the sample.

Via the germline V gene (reference sequence), CDR1 is LGHDT and CDR2 YNNKEL. From the cysteine through the phenylalanine, the CDR3 covers 15 amino acids. Only CDR3 DNA is held: 45 bases, read in frame from base 1. The V end loses 1 base and the J end loses 10 bases, and a stretch of 17 bases separates them. Collaborating institutions collected whole blood in K2EDTA tubes following their own protocols. For TCRbeta analysis, collaborators shipped samples as frozen whole blood, isolated PBMCs, or DNA extracted from either of those sample types. The source of this sequence is a human donor in a cohort sampled during active COVID-19. The chain is made from TRBV3-1 (or the pseudogene TRBV3-2) and TRBJ2-1; a tentative D match to TRBD2 spans 10 bases. The sample consisted of peripheral blood. The CDR3 corresponds to CASSQGTSGQGEQFF. In nucleotide form, the sequence is TGTGCCAGCAGCCAAGGGACTAGCGGACAGGGGGAGCAGTTCTTC.